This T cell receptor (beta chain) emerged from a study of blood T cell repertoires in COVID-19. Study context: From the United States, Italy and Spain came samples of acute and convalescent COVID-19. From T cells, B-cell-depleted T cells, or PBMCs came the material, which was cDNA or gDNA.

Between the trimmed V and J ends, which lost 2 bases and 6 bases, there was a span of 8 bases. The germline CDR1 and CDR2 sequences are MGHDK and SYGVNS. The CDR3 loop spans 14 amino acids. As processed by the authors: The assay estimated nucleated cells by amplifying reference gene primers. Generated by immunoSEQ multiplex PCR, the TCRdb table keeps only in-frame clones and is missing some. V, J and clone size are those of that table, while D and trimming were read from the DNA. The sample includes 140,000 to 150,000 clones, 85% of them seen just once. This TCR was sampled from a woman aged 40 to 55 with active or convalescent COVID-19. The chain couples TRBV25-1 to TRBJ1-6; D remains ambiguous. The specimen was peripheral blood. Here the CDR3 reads CASSETGSNSPLHF. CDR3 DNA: TGTGCCAGCAGTGAAACCGGGAGTAATTCACCCCTCCACTTT.